This entry lists 26 T cell receptor beta chains sequenced from one sample in a study of CD8+CD57+ T cells in acquired aplastic anemia. By flow cytometry, patients selected for sequencing had shown an expansion of CD8+CD57+ cells. Genomic DNA acted as the template from which TCR beta VDJ combination and CDR3 sequence profiling were carried out. One entry per CDR3 protein, called by TCRdb with MiXCR from the reads. Counted here are 150,000 to 200,000 distinct CDR3 sequences, roughly 48% occurring once; the ten biggest clones make up over 0.95%. The sequencing input was sorted CD4+, CD8+, or CD8+CD57+ T cells (not recorded which) from PBMCs. The source of these receptors is a human donor with aplastic anemia.

This clonotype was seen many times. J is TRBJ1-1 and V is TRBV5-8; no firm D call. The CDR3 runs 13 residues. Germline CDR1 reads SGHTS; CDR2 reads YDEGEE. The ends were cut back, 2 bases at V and 0 bases at J, with 5 bases in the middle. The CDR3 sequence: CASSLAVNTEAFF. The CDR3 nucleotides are TGTGCCAGCAGCTTAGCCGTGAACACTGAAGCTTTCTTT.

The chain recombines TRBV7-6 with TRBJ2-3; D gene unclear. Deletions cut 1 base from V and 5 bases from J, with 7 bases between. The CDR3 is made up of 13 amino acids. Germline lookup yields CDR1 SGHVS and CDR2 FNYEAQ. CDR3 sequence reads: CASSLGMGDTQYF. CDR3 DNA: TGTGCCAGCAGCTTAGGCATGGGAGATACGCAGTATTTT.

This clonotype showed up many times. The J gene is TRBJ2-3, the V gene TRBV11-3, with TRBD2 identical over 9 bases. Germline trimming cut 2 bases from V and 0 bases from J; bases unmatched to any gene: 9. Germline CDR1 is SGHNT and CDR2 is YENEEA. The CDR3 is made up of 18 amino acids. For the CDR3, the DNA is TGTGCCAGCAGCTTAAGTCTAGCGGGGATATCTAGCACAGATACGCAGTATTTT. It yields the protein CASSLSLAGISSTDTQYF.

This chain links TRBV20-1 with TRBJ1-1; D remains ambiguous. This CDR3 region has 12 residues. The germline gives CDR1 DFQATT, CDR2 SNEGSKA (reference sequence). V shed 3 bases and J shed 8 bases, with 13 bases lying between them. The CDR3 region has the DNA TGCAGTGCTAGCCTAGGGTTTGGGGAAGCTTTCTTT. Protein product: CSASLGFGEAFF.

This clonotype was counted at least ten times. This chain's CDR3 is CASSLVGGTNYGYTF. The CDR3 DNA sequence: TGTGCCAGCAGCTTAGTCGGGGGCACTAACTATGGCTACACCTTC. The rearrangement uses TRBV7-2 and TRBJ1-2, with a possible D match to TRBD1 (6 bases). V lost 1 base and J 0 bases, leaving 9 bases between the germline ends. This CDR3 is 15 amino acids long. Germline CDR1 SGHTA, CDR2 FQGNSA.

V is TRBV27 and J is TRBJ2-3; D may correspond to TRBD1 or TRBD2 (5 bases each). The V gene's germline CDR1 is MNHEY and CDR2 SMNVEV (reference sequence). The CDR3 has 15 amino acids. V dropped 0 bases and J dropped 6 bases, with 13 bases sitting between them. The CDR3 DNA follows: TGTGCCAGCAGTTTATCGGGGGTTGGGGCGGATACGCAGTATTTT. Translation gives CASSLSGVGADTQYF.

In its sample, this clonotype was seen a few times. The chain links TRBV25-1 to TRBJ2-1; 9 bases agree with TRBD1. The CDR3 has 13 amino acids. After removal of 4 bases from V and 6 bases from J, the junction contained 1 base not matched to a gene. Germline V lookup: CDR1 MGHDK, CDR2 SYGVNS. The CDR3 region has the DNA TGTGCCAGCAGTGTGACAGGGGGCAATGAGCAGTTCTTC. Residues: CASSVTGGNEQFF.

V usage is TRBV11-1 and J usage is TRBJ2-1; 9 positions agree with TRBD1. The germline CDR1 and CDR2 sequences are SGHAT and FQDESV (reference sequence). This CDR3 has 14 amino acids. V lost 10 bases to trimming and J lost 8 bases; unmatched junction nucleotides: 12. The CDR3 reads CATYRGPNRDEQFF. CDR3 bases: TGTGCCACCTACAGGGGGCCGAATCGAGATGAGCAGTTCTTC.

Note on this clonotype: Since a much larger clone is just one base distant, this may be a read error. The V gene is TRBV5-6, the J gene TRBJ2-1, with D hard to call. Germline CDR1 is SGHDT and CDR2 is YYEEEE. This CDR3 is built from 11 residues. CDR3 in amino acids: CASSLADDQFF. The CDR3 DNA reads TGTGCCAGCAGCTTGGCGGATGATCAGTTCTTC.

The genes are TRBV2 and TRBJ2-7; D tentatively fits TRBD1 or TRBD2 (5 bases each). Trimming shortened V by 7 bases and J by 3 bases, and 16 bases separated the two germline ends. Per germline, CDR1 SNHLY and CDR2 FYNNEI. The CDR3 is 14 amino acids. The CDR3 DNA reads TGTGCCAGCAACCGGGGCCTAGGTAACTACGAGCAGTACTTC. Its translation: CASNRGLGNYEQYF.

This clonotype was recorded at least ten times. The chain employs TRBV29-1 and TRBJ2-5; tentatively, D is TRBD1 (5 bases). From germline, CDR1 is SQVTM and CDR2 ANQGSEA. The V end lost 2 bases, the J end lost 2 bases, and 12 bases lay between the germline ends. This CDR3 region has 14 residues. The CDR3 sequence is CSVELARAQETQYF. The CDR3 DNA reads as TGCAGCGTTGAACTCGCCAGGGCTCAAGAGACCCAGTACTTC.

This clonotype was seen repeatedly, ten times or more. The rearrangement joins TRBV5-8 to TRBJ1-1; D is possibly TRBD1 (5 bases). Trimming took 7 bases from V and 4 from J, leaving 14 bases between them. Germline V lookup: CDR1 SGHTS, CDR2 YDEGEE. CDR3 length: 13 amino acids. This CDR3 is CASVFQGGTEAFF. CDR3 bases: TGTGCCAGCGTCTTCCAGGGCGGCACTGAAGCTTTCTTT.

This clonotype has only a few counts. The CDR3 DNA follows: TGTGCCAGCAGCCAACAGGGTACCGGCTACACCTTC. This sequence encodes CASSQQGTGYTF. V is TRBV27 and J is TRBJ1-2, with D possibly matching TRBD1 (6 bases). The CDR3 length is 12 residues. Germline V CDR1 and CDR2: MNHEY, SMNVEV (reference sequence). Trimming took off 6 bases at V and 8 bases at J, with 13 bases between the two ends.

With respect to this clonotype: With a much larger clone just one base away, this may be a read error. V and J are TRBV6-1 and TRBJ1-6; 7 bases match TRBD1. The CDR3 runs to 13 residues. Germline assignment: CDR1 MNHNS and CDR2 SASEGT. With 11 bases clipped from V and 7 bases from J, the junction kept 8 bases outside the gene matches. Here the CDR3 reads CACTRTGNSPLHF. The CDR3 nucleotides read TGTGCCTGCACCCGGACAGGAAATTCACCCCTCCACTTT.

V is TRBV7-6 and J is TRBJ2-7; TRBD2 matches 11 bases. The ends lost 1 base at V and 0 bases at J; junction bases unmatched: 5. The CDR3 length is 17 residues. Germline V lookup: CDR1 SGHVS, CDR2 FNYEAQ. CDR3 region: CASSLGTSGQPSYEQYF. The CDR3 nucleotides are TGTGCCAGCAGCTTAGGGACTAGCGGGCAACCCTCCTACGAGCAGTACTTC.

This clonotype was seen repeatedly, ten times or more. The V and J genes are TRBV6-1 and TRBJ1-5; weak D call: TRBD1 (5 bases). The CDR3 covers 15 residues. V was pared by 2 bases and J by 2 bases, with 10 bases between. Germline CDR1 MNHNS, CDR2 SASEGT. CDR3 loop: CASSEQGGGNQPQHF. DNA of the CDR3: TGTGCCAGCAGTGAACAGGGAGGGGGCAATCAGCCCCAGCATTTT.

Worth noting for this clonotype: Being one base from a much bigger clone, this may be a read error. The CDR3 DNA reads as TGTGCCAGCAGACTCGAGATCGGGACAGGGAGTAACACTGAAGCTTTCTTT. Translation gives CASRLEIGTGSNTEAFF. V usage is TRBV6-4 and J usage is TRBJ1-1, with TRBD1 matching over 9 bases. The V and J ends lost 6 bases and 2 bases, in that order; junction bases with no gene match: 13. The CDR3 consists of 17 residues. Germline CDR1 and CDR2: MRHNA and SNTAGT.

The chain has TRBV20-1 and TRBJ1-1; 9 nucleotides line up with TRBD1. Trimming at V came to 1 base and at J to 4 bases, leaving 4 bases not matched to a gene. The CDR3 extends over 14 amino acids. CDR1 and CDR2 from the germline V gene are DFQATT and SNEGSKA (reference sequence). This CDR3 reads CSARGGQGRTEAFF. Written as DNA, the CDR3 is TGCAGTGCTAGAGGAGGACAGGGGCGCACTGAAGCTTTCTTT.

The chain combines TRBV11-2 with TRBJ1-3; D gene unclear. The CDR3 extends over 19 amino acids. Trimming removed 3 bases at V and 0 bases at J, with 21 bases between. Germline values: CDR1 SGHAT, CDR2 FQNNGV. In nucleotides, the CDR3 is TGTGCCAGCAGCTTGAGGCGTAATTGGCAGGCTAGCTCTGGAAACACCATATATTTT. It specifies CASSLRRNWQASSGNTIYF.

This clonotype was picked up many times. The chain employs TRBV11-1 and TRBJ2-3; 9 nucleotides align to TRBD1. Germline trimming cut 5 bases from V and 0 bases from J; bases unmatched to any gene: 3. This CDR3 is 15 amino acids long. CDR1 and CDR2 from the germline V gene are SGHAT and FQDESV (reference sequence). Written as DNA, the CDR3 is TGTGCCAGCAGCCACAGGGGGCTCAGCACAGATACGCAGTATTTT. This gives the protein CASSHRGLSTDTQYF. Variable domain in full (rest from reference TRBV11-1 and TRBJ2-3): EAEVAQSPRYKITEKSQAVAFWCDPISGHATLYWYRQILGQGPELLVQFQDESVVDDSQLPKDRFSAERLKGVDSTLKIQPAELGDSAMYLCASSHRGLSTDTQYFGPGTRLTVL.

The rearrangement links TRBV5-1 to TRBJ2-7; D is undetermined. Trimming shortened V by 1 base and J by 5 bases, and 10 bases separated the two germline ends. CDR3 length equals 13 residues. Germline V CDR1 and CDR2: SGHRS, YFSETQ. The CDR3 reads CASSLSPRDEQYF. In nucleotides, the CDR3 is TGCGCCAGCAGCTTGAGCCCCCGAGACGAGCAGTACTTC. Full variable domain (outside the CDR3, taken from reference TRBV5-1 and TRBJ2-7): KAGVTQTPRYLIKTRGQQVTLSCSPISGHRSVSWYQQTPGQGLQFLFEYFSETQRNKGNFPGRFSGRQFSNSRSEMNVSTLELGDSALYLCASSLSPRDEQYFGPGTRLTVT.

Ten or more counts support this clonotype. The CDR3 is CASYRDDYEQYF. CDR3 coding DNA: TGTGCCTCCTATAGGGACGACTACGAGCAGTACTTC. This chain joins TRBV6-2 or TRBV6-3 and TRBJ2-7; D assignment may be TRBD1 or TRBD2 (5 bases each). Germline-derived CDR1 and CDR2 are MNHEY and SVGEGT. The CDR3 loop spans 12 amino acids. Trimming left V 11 bases short and J 3 bases short, with 14 bases between.

As to this clonotype: Possible read error: a much larger clone is one base away. Likely a read error: the CDR3 ends without its conserved phenylalanine or tryptophan. This chain joins TRBV18 and TRBJ2-7, with D uncertain. Trimming took off 0 bases at V and 0 bases at J, with 3 bases between the two ends. The CDR3 covers 13 residues. The germline V gene has CDR1 KGHSH and CDR2 LQKENI. Here the CDR3 reads CASSPPDSYEQYL. The CDR3 DNA follows: TGTGCCAGCTCACCACCCGACTCCTACGAGCAGTACCTC.

The chain uses TRBV10-3 and TRBJ1-1; no firm D call. CDR3 length: 11 residues. V was pared by 3 bases and J by 7 bases, with 6 bases between. Per germline, CDR1 ENHRY and CDR2 SYGVKD. CDR3 DNA sequence: TGTGCCATCAGTGAAACGGGTGAAGCTTTCTTT. This gives the protein CAISETGEAFF.

This clonotype was found many times. The V and J genes are TRBV20-1 and TRBJ2-1; 15 positions match TRBD2. The CDR3 spans 13 residues. Germline CDR1 is DFQATT and CDR2 is SNEGSKA (reference sequence). After removal of 6 bases from V and 7 bases from J, the junction contained 1 base not matched to a gene. The DNA of the CDR3 is TGCAGTGCGGGACTAGCGGGGGGAAATGAGCAGTTCTTC. It is translated as CSAGLAGGNEQFF.

The V call is TRBV15, the J call TRBJ2-7; D gene uncertain. Germline-derived CDR1 and CDR2 are LNHNV and YYDKDF (reference sequence). This CDR3 contains 15 residues. V dropped 0 bases and J dropped 4 bases, with 13 bases sitting between them. The CDR3 DNA reads TGTGCCACCAGCAGAGATTATGGGCGCAGGTACGAGCAGTACTTC. Protein sequence: CATSRDYGRRYEQYF.